This TCR beta chain stems from a study of T cells after yellow fever vaccination. The study, taken as a whole, reports: Most clones from primary vaccination resurfaced after the booster (about 95% CD4, less than 90% CD8).

At least ten counts were recorded for this clonotype. The CDR3 is 15 residues long. Germline lookup yields CDR1 LGHNA and CDR2 YNFKEQ. Deletions cut 3 bases from V and 0 bases from J, with 11 bases between. Conversion of TCR transcripts into cDNA relied on 5'RACE template switching, which added a universal primer site and UMIs. MiXCR was run by TCRdb on the 5' RACE reads, yielding one entry per CDR3 protein. The sample records 40,000 to 50,000 distinct CDR3 sequences, about 7% being singletons. The sequences come from CD8+ T cells not binding an NS4B(214-222) dextramer, sorted from PBMCs, collected 45 days after the yellow fever booster vaccination. The chain joins TRBV4-2 to TRBJ2-5, with a possible D match to TRBD2 (6 bases). The sequence derives from a young man who received the YFV17D yellow fever vaccine. The CDR3 DNA reads as TGTGCCAGCAGCCAGGAGGGATTGGACCAAGAGACCCAGTACTTC. This sequence encodes CASSQEGLDQETQYF.